A selection of T cell receptor beta chains follows, all from one sample in a study of blood T cell repertoires in COVID-19. Profiled with immunoSEQ multiplex PCR; TCRdb holds only in-frame clones, not every one. The data show 250,000 to 350,000 clones, with roughly 87% seen just once and approximately 2% held by the top ten. Sequenced input: peripheral blood. The receptors here all came from a man aged 18 to 30 with active or convalescent COVID-19. The CDR3 runs from the conserved cysteine through the conserved F or W. A D gene is named only where the DNA matches it firmly. A clone size is listed for some rows: how often the clone was seen (once, few, many), or a class if it is expanded.

d_call: .
clone_size: .
v_call: TRBV5-6
j_call: TRBJ1-3
cdr3_aa: CASSPFGSSGNTIYF
cdr3_nt: TGTGCCAGCAGCCCGTTTGGCAGCTCTGGAAACACCATATATTTT

d_call: TRBD2
clone_size: .
v_call: TRBV5-1
j_call: TRBJ2-7
cdr3_aa: CASSLAYSLAGLSYEQYF
cdr3_nt: TGCGCCAGCAGCTTGGCCTATTCTCTAGCGGGCCTCTCCTACGAGCAGTACTTC

d_call: .
clone_size: .
v_call: TRBV5-6
j_call: TRBJ1-1
cdr3_aa: CASSLYTGTTEAFF
cdr3_nt: TGTGCCAGCAGCTTGTATACAGGAACCACTGAAGCTTTCTTT

d_call: .
clone_size: once
v_call: TRBV28
j_call: TRBJ1-4
cdr3_aa: CASSLYGGGNEKLFF
cdr3_nt: TGTGCCAGCAGTTTATATGGGGGGGGAAATGAAAAACTGTTTTTT

d_call: .
clone_size: .
v_call: TRBV7-2
j_call: TRBJ2-7
cdr3_aa: CASSSGGLAYEQYF
cdr3_nt: TGTGCCAGCAGCTCTGGCGGGCTTGCCTACGAGCAGTACTTC

d_call: TRBD1
clone_size: .
v_call: TRBV18
j_call: TRBJ1-5
cdr3_aa: CASSRGTVERNQPQHF
cdr3_nt: TGTGCCAGCTCCCGAGGGACAGTCGAACGCAATCAGCCCCAGCATTTT

d_call: TRBD1
clone_size: .
v_call: TRBV6-1
j_call: TRBJ1-1
cdr3_aa: CASSEAGTGGTEAFF
cdr3_nt: TGTGCCAGCAGTGAAGCGGGGACAGGGGGCACTGAAGCTTTCTTT

d_call: TRBD1
clone_size: .
v_call: TRBV18
j_call: TRBJ2-6
cdr3_aa: CASSPKGQSSSSGANVLTF
cdr3_nt: TGTGCCAGCTCACCAAAGGGACAGTCCTCAAGCTCTGGGGCCAACGTCCTGACTTTC

d_call: TRBD2
clone_size: .
v_call: TRBV4-1
j_call: TRBJ2-7
cdr3_aa: CASSQDAGTSGYYEQYF
cdr3_nt: TGCGCCAGCAGCCAAGATGCTGGGACTAGCGGATACTACGAGCAGTACTTC

d_call: .
clone_size: .
v_call: TRBV2
j_call: TRBJ2-5
cdr3_aa: CASRFGRGIQETQYF
cdr3_nt: TGTGCCAGCAGGTTCGGTCGAGGGATCCAAGAGACCCAGTACTTC

d_call: TRBD2
clone_size: .
v_call: TRBV15
j_call: TRBJ2-1
cdr3_aa: CATSRGWTSGGADEQFF
cdr3_nt: TGTGCCACCAGCAGAGGGTGGACTAGCGGGGGGGCAGACGAGCAGTTCTTC

d_call: .
clone_size: .
v_call: TRBV7-2
j_call: TRBJ1-2
cdr3_aa: CASSLSTADYGYTF
cdr3_nt: TGTGCCAGCAGCTTAAGTACAGCCGATTATGGCTACACCTTC

d_call: TRBD1
clone_size: .
v_call: TRBV18
j_call: TRBJ2-7
cdr3_aa: CASSPTGTGSSSYEQYF
cdr3_nt: TGTGCCAGCTCCCCAACCGGGACAGGATCAAGCTCCTACGAGCAGTACTTC

d_call: TRBD1
clone_size: .
v_call: TRBV18
j_call: TRBJ2-1
cdr3_aa: CASSPPGTGGNEQFF
cdr3_nt: TGTGCCAGCTCACCACCGGGTACAGGGGGCAATGAGCAGTTCTTC

d_call: .
clone_size: .
v_call: TRBV5-4
j_call: TRBJ2-7
cdr3_aa: CASSLSTETYEQYF
cdr3_nt: TGTGCCAGCAGCTTGTCTACAGAAACGTACGAGCAGTACTTC

d_call: TRBD2
clone_size: .
v_call: TRBV5-4
j_call: TRBJ2-1
cdr3_aa: CASSFRPGGNEQFF
cdr3_nt: TGTGCCAGCAGCTTTCGTCCGGGGGGCAATGAGCAGTTCTTC

d_call: TRBD2
clone_size: .
v_call: TRBV4-2
j_call: TRBJ2-1
cdr3_aa: CASSQDREGGTVEQFF
cdr3_nt: TGTGCCAGCAGCCAAGATCGGGAGGGGGGGACGGTTGAGCAGTTCTTC

d_call: TRBD1
clone_size: .
v_call: TRBV20-1
j_call: TRBJ2-7
cdr3_aa: CSANDRGAYEQYF
cdr3_nt: TGCAGTGCTAATGACAGGGGGGCCTACGAGCAGTACTTC

d_call: TRBD1
clone_size: .
v_call: TRBV9
j_call: TRBJ2-1
cdr3_aa: CASSAGQGEDEQFF
cdr3_nt: TGTGCCAGCAGCGCGGGACAGGGCGAGGATGAGCAGTTCTTC

d_call: .
clone_size: once
v_call: TRBV6-1
j_call: TRBJ1-4
cdr3_aa: CASSEGEGREKLFF
cdr3_nt: TGTGCCAGCAGTGAAGGGGAGGGTCGAGAAAAACTGTTTTTT

d_call: TRBD2
clone_size: .
v_call: TRBV29-1
j_call: TRBJ2-2
cdr3_aa: CSVSGLAGLDTGELFF
cdr3_nt: TGCAGCGTTTCGGGACTAGCGGGATTGGATACCGGGGAGCTGTTTTTT

d_call: TRBD2
clone_size: .
v_call: TRBV11-2
j_call: TRBJ2-1
cdr3_aa: CASSSGLAGEFEQFF
cdr3_nt: TGTGCCAGCAGCTCAGGACTAGCGGGGGAGTTTGAGCAGTTCTTC